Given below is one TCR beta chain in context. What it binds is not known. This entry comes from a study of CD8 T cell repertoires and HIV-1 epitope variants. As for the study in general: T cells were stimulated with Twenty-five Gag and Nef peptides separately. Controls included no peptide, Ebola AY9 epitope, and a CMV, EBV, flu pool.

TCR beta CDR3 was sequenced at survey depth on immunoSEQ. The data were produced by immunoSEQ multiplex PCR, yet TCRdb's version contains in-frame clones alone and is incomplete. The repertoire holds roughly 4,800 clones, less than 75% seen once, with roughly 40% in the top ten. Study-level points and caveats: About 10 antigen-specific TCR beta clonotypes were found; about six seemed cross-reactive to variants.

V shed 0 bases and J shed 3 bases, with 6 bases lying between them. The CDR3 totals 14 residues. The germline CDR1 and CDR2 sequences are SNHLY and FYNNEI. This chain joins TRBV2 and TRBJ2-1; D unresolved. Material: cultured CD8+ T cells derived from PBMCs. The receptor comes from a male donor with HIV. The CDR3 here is CASSEAGGYNEQFF. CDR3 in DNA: TGTGCCAGCAGTGAAGCGGGCGGCTACAATGAGCAGTTCTTC.